The rows below give T cell receptor beta chains drawn from one sample of a study of neurological immune-mediated disorders. TCRdb analysed the 5' RACE reads with MiXCR anew, one entry per CDR3 protein. Of 87,000 or so distinct CDR3 sequences in the sample, 3.5% are singletons; the top ten hold roughly 6.4%. The sample comprised PBMCs. These receptors came from a woman aged 18-30 years with multiple sclerosis. The CDR3 runs from the conserved cysteine through the conserved F or W. The order of the fields is clone size, J gene, CDR3 length, D gene, V gene, CDR3 protein, CDR3 DNA. The D gene is left open where the match is weak. The size entry gives how often the clone was seen (once, few, many) or a class if it is expanded.

>many|TRBJ2-2|11|-|TRBV29-1
CSVEDGGELFF
TGCAGCGTTGAAGATGGAGGGGAGCTGTTTTTT
>many|TRBJ2-7|14|TRBD1|TRBV20-1
CSARETGDSYEQYF
TGCAGTGCTAGAGAGACAGGGGACTCCTACGAGCAGTACTTC
>many|TRBJ2-3|15|-|TRBV6-2/TRBV6-3
CASRFLEYRTDTQYF
TGTGCCAGCCGTTTTTTGGAGTACCGCACAGATACGCAGTATTTT
>many|TRBJ2-2|14|-|TRBV14
CASSLGHNTGELFF
TGTGCCAGCAGCCTCGGACATAACACCGGGGAGCTGTTTTTT
>many|TRBJ2-2|13|-|TRBV5-1
CASMQGGSGELFF
TGCGCCAGCATGCAAGGTGGATCCGGGGAGCTGTTTTTT
>many|TRBJ2-4|15|-|TRBV3-1
CATEPGAAAKNIQYF
TGTGCCACCGAACCGGGCGCCGCGGCCAAAAACATTCAGTACTTC
>many|TRBJ2-4|14|TRBD2|TRBV12-3/TRBV12-4
CASSPRGGEDIQYF
TGTGCCAGCAGTCCCCGGGGAGGGGAGGACATTCAGTACTTC
>many|TRBJ1-1|17|-|TRBV6-6
CASNLRTGLRGNTEAFF
TGTGCCAGCAACCTTCGTACAGGCCTGAGAGGGAACACTGAAGCTTTCTTT
>few|TRBJ2-5|14|-|TRBV20-1
CSASTAGGKETQYF
TGCAGTGCTAGTACCGCGGGCGGAAAAGAGACCCAGTACTTC
>few|TRBJ2-4|15|-|TRBV5-5
CASSSPGHGMDIQYF
TGTGCCAGCAGCTCGCCCGGACACGGGATGGACATTCAGTACTTC
>many|TRBJ1-6|13|-|TRBV20-1
CSAREDIGSPLHF
TGCAGTGCTAGAGAGGACATCGGTTCACCCCTCCACTTT
>few|TRBJ2-5|15|TRBD2|TRBV7-6
CASSLGGSGQETQYF
TGTGCCAGCAGCTTAGGAGGTAGCGGGCAAGAGACCCAGTACTTC
>many|TRBJ1-3|16|TRBD1|TRBV5-5
CASSRRTGGSGNTIYF
TGTGCCAGCAGCCGTCGGACAGGGGGCTCTGGAAACACCATATATTTT
>many|TRBJ2-7|15|TRBD1|TRBV25-1
CASSVHMGQTYEQYF
TGTGCCAGCAGTGTGCATATGGGACAGACGTACGAGCAGTACTTC
>many|TRBJ2-1|16|-|TRBV7-3
CASSLMGTGPYNEQFF
TGTGCCAGCAGCTTAATGGGTACGGGCCCCTACAATGAGCAGTTCTTC
>many|TRBJ1-2|17|TRBD1|TRBV6-5
CASSRLGGRASHYGYTF
TGTGCCAGCAGCCGTTTAGGGGGCCGCGCGTCTCACTATGGCTACACCTTC
>few|TRBJ2-7|12|-|TRBV10-3
CAISDRGYEQYF
TGTGCCATCAGTGACAGGGGTTACGAGCAGTACTTC
>many|TRBJ1-2|14|-|TRBV12-3/TRBV12-4
CASSSGRGPHGYTF
TGTGCCAGCAGTTCGGGCAGGGGCCCCCATGGCTACACCTTC
>many|TRBJ2-2|15|-|TRBV30
CAWIEAFEFTGELFF
TGTGCCTGGATCGAGGCGTTTGAGTTTACCGGGGAGCTGTTTTTT
>many|TRBJ1-1|12|-|TRBV10-3
CAISKPGQEAFF
TGTGCCATCAGTAAGCCAGGTCAGGAAGCTTTCTTT
>many|TRBJ2-1|11|-|TRBV6-6
CASSVGDGQFF
TGTGCCAGCAGTGTCGGGGATGGTCAGTTCTTC
>many|TRBJ2-3|16|TRBD1|TRBV5-1
CASSSYRTGGADTQYF
TGCGCCAGCAGCTCTTACCGGACAGGGGGCGCAGATACGCAGTATTTT
>many|TRBJ2-5|15|TRBD1|TRBV7-2
CASSLRDRPLTAQYF
TGTGCCAGCAGCTTACGGGACAGACCGTTGACCGCCCAGTACTTC
>many|TRBJ2-2|17|TRBD2|TRBV20-1
CSARGVSGGATPGELFF
TGCAGTGCTAGAGGGGTTAGCGGGGGGGCGACCCCCGGGGAGCTGTTTTTT
>many|TRBJ2-3|15|-|TRBV5-5
CASSLYEGNTDTQYF
TGTGCCAGCAGCTTGTACGAGGGGAACACAGATACGCAGTATTTT
>many|TRBJ1-2|13|-|TRBV2
CATNRVPNYGYTF
TGTGCCACCAACAGGGTCCCCAACTATGGCTACACCTTC
>many|TRBJ2-3|14|-|TRBV5-1
CASSPRVGEDTQYF
TGCGCCAGCAGCCCAAGAGTAGGGGAAGATACGCAGTATTTT
>many|TRBJ2-7|13|-|TRBV5-1
CASRRVTGYEQYF
TGCGCCAGCAGGCGTGTAACTGGGTACGAGCAGTACTTC
>many|TRBJ2-1|12|-|TRBV5-6
CASSSQGNEQFF
TGTGCCAGCAGCTCACAGGGCAATGAGCAGTTCTTC
>many|TRBJ1-5|13|-|TRBV14
CASSLGRGQPQHF
TGTGCCAGCAGCCTTGGGAGGGGTCAGCCCCAGCATTTT
>many|TRBJ2-1|14|TRBD2|TRBV20-1
CSAPFGGGAGEQFF
TGCAGTGCCCCCTTTGGCGGGGGGGCTGGGGAGCAGTTCTTC
>many|TRBJ2-7|16|TRBD1|TRBV5-1
CASSRDLTGTGTEQYF
TGCGCCAGCAGCAGGGATTTAACCGGGACAGGGACCGAGCAGTACTTC
>many|TRBJ2-6|16|-|TRBV10-3
CAISESGGVGANVLTF
TGTGCCATCAGTGAGTCGGGGGGTGTTGGGGCCAACGTCCTGACTTTC
>many|TRBJ1-6|13|-|TRBV7-2
CASSLTRDSPLHF
TGTGCCAGCAGCTTAACGAGGGATTCACCCCTCCACTTT
>many|TRBJ2-3|15|-|TRBV5-1
CASSDLRRSTDTQYF
TGCGCCAGCAGCGACCTACGACGAAGCACAGATACGCAGTATTTT
>many|TRBJ2-1|16|TRBD2|TRBV3-1
CASSRTSGGSYNEQFF
TGTGCCAGCAGTCGGACTAGCGGGGGCTCCTACAATGAGCAGTTCTTC
>many|TRBJ2-1|17|TRBD2|TRBV3-1
CASSQEGLAVPYNEQFF
TGTGCCAGCAGCCAAGAGGGACTAGCGGTTCCCTACAATGAGCAGTTCTTC
>many|TRBJ2-7|14|-|TRBV4-1
CASRPTESSYEQYF
TGCGCCAGCAGGCCGACTGAGAGCTCCTACGAGCAGTACTTC
>many|TRBJ2-2|19|TRBD2|TRBV11-1
CASSLRFRGGTKNTGELFF
TGTGCCAGCAGCTTAAGATTCCGGGGCGGGACTAAAAACACCGGGGAGCTGTTTTTT
>many|TRBJ1-1|14|-|TRBV28
CASTPGGANTEAFF
TGTGCCAGCACCCCCGGGGGGGCGAACACTGAAGCTTTCTTT
>many|TRBJ1-2|15|TRBD1|TRBV6-5
CASSSPRGTVYGYTF
TGTGCCAGCAGTTCTCCTCGAGGGACAGTCTATGGCTACACCTTC